The rows below give T cell receptor beta chains drawn from one sample of a study of CD4+ T cells in melanoma. The method was immunoSEQ multiplex PCR; TCRdb's version includes in-frame clones alone and lacks a portion of them. Here the sample spans about 140,000 clones, 92% being singletons. The receptor set was obtained from a human donor with melanoma. Both conserved end residues are part of each CDR3. A D gene is named only where the DNA matches it firmly.

V gene,CDR3 length,D gene,CDR3 protein
TRBV29-1,12,-,CTGESAEETQYF
TRBV2,13,TRBD1,CASSEGQGFGYTF
TRBV6-1,14,TRBD1,CASRTGAVDGALHF
TRBV6-6,12,-,CASTRGNQPQHF
TRBV5-1,18,-,CASSSPGQGPSSYNEQFF
TRBV6-5,12,-,CASSYGGGKLHF
TRBV28,14,TRBD1,CASSYGDSLQPQHF
TRBV25-1,15,TRBD2,CASSDTAGSPYEQYF
TRBV11-2,14,-,CASSRRPGAGELFF
TRBV4-1,14,-,CASSPLGRVDTQYF
TRBV30,14,TRBD1,CAKRGQGYFYGYTF
TRBV27,15,-,CASSLSGRNTGELFF
TRBV5-4,14,-,CASSLRSDTDTQYF
TRBV5-6,14,-,CASSLEGGGETQYF
TRBV5-1,13,-,CASSDPGPYGYTF
TRBV4-2,16,TRBD2,CASSQAGSGGSGELFF
TRBV11-2,17,-,CASSLDWTRVSGNTIYF
TRBV28,12,-,CASSRIGEKLFF
TRBV7-9,14,TRBD1,CASRDRVSTDTQYF
TRBV6-1,16,-,CASSEHMAGEGYEQYF
TRBV11-2,16,TRBD2,CASSQRTSGGAGTQYF
TRBV15,17,-,CATSRGRANSGANVLTF
TRBV25-1,15,TRBD1,CASSERGTGVYEQYF
TRBV7-3,15,TRBD1,CASSPDGTVFYGYTF
TRBV5-1,13,-,CASSNGQSGELFF
TRBV18,15,TRBD1,CASSPSGQWNTEAFF
TRBV5-1,13,-,CASSNGVTGELFF
TRBV5-1,14,-,CASSWGTQRETQYF
TRBV10-3,13,-,CAISAGGNTEAFF
TRBV10-1,13,-,CASSEGSRETQYF
TRBV6-5,13,-,CASSARWGQPQHF
TRBV29-1,10,-,CSVKEAGQFF
TRBV14,13,-,CASSPGLQETQYF
TRBV7-3,14,-,CASSLTSGVSPLHF
TRBV7-6,11,-,CASSFTGSQYF
TRBV18,15,-,CASSPPDPISGEQFF
TRBV18,13,-,CASSPLKNTEAFF
TRBV6-5,13,-,CASSKRALGEQYF
TRBV4-1,17,-,CASSQLPRQGTNEKLFF
TRBV7-8,13,-,CASWDWVYNEQFF
TRBV2,16,-,CASTMGDTVPNQPQHF
TRBV5-1,16,-,CASSLYPQGGGETQYF
TRBV7-2,15,-,CASSLSRAGDSPLHF
TRBV6-6,14,TRBD1,CASRETGERYGYTF
TRBV5-1,14,-,CASSLRWPWGEQYF
TRBV6-1,15,-,CASRRDIFSNQPQHF
TRBV5-1,17,-,CASSHGGGASSYNEQFF
TRBV27,14,-,CASALRDGSYEQYF
TRBV18,14,TRBD1,CASSPGTGGLEAFF
TRBV7-8,15,-,CASSSQGNSYNEQFF
TRBV7-6,15,TRBD1,CASSPSTGYQETQYF